The entry below describes one T cell receptor beta chain. Its antigen remains unknown. For unsorted samples, genomic DNA was extracted from around 88 million PBMCs. The CDR3 consists of 16 residues. J gave up 4 bases and V 3 bases, and 6 bases lay outside the gene matches. Germline V gene sequence: CDR1 LNHDA, CDR2 SQIVND (reference sequence). This sample is part of a study of shared clonotypes between healthy human individuals. Study-wide results and limits: Sampling covered blood only; tissue repertoires likely differ.

TCRdb's copy holds only in-frame clones and misses some; the assay was immunoSEQ multiplex PCR. The repertoire holds about 490,000 clones, 70% to 80% seen once, with more than 10% in the top ten. Sequencing was done on a sample of PBMCs. The V call is TRBV19, the J call TRBJ2-2; 9 bases align to TRBD2. The clonotype originates from a woman aged 40 to 50 in good health. Some clones in this sample may be carry-over from other donors' samples. Here the CDR3 reads CASSIGSGSGTGELFF. The CDR3 DNA reads TGTGCCAGTAGTATTGGTAGCGGGAGTGGCACCGGGGAGCTGTTTTTT.